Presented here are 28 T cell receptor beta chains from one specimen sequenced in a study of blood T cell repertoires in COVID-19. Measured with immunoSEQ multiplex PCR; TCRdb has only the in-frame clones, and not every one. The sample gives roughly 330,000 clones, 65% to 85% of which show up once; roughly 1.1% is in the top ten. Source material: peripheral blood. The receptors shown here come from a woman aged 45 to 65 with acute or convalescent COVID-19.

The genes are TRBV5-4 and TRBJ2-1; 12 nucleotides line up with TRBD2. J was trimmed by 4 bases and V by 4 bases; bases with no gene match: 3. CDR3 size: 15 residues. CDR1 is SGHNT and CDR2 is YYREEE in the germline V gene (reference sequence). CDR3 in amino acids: CASSKTSGSYNEQFF. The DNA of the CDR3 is TGTGCCAGCAGCAAGACTAGCGGGAGTTACAATGAGCAGTTCTTC. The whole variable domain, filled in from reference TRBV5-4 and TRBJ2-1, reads ETGVTQSPTHLIKTRGQQVTLRCSSQSGHNTVSWYQQALGQGPQFIFQYYREEENGRGNFPPRFSGLQFPNYSSELNVNALELDDSALYLCASSKTSGSYNEQFFGPGTRLTVL.

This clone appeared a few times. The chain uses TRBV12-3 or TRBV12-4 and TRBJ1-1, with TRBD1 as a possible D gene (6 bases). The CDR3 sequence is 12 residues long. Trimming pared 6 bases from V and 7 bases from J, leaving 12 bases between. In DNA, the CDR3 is TGTGCCAGCAGCTTACAGGGTGTTGAAGCTTTCTTT. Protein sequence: CASSLQGVEAFF.

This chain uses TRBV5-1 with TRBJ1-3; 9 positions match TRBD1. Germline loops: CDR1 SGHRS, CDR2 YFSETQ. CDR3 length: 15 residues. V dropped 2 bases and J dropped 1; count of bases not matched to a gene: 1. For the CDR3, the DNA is TGCGCCAGCAGCTTACAGGGGGCATCTGGAAACACCATATATTTT. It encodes CASSLQGASGNTIYF.

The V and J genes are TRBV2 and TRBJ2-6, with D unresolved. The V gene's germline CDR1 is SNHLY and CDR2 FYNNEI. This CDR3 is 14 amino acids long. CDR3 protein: CATAAISGANVLTF. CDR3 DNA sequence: TGTGCTACCGCGGCCATTTCGGGGGCCAACGTCCTGACTTTC.

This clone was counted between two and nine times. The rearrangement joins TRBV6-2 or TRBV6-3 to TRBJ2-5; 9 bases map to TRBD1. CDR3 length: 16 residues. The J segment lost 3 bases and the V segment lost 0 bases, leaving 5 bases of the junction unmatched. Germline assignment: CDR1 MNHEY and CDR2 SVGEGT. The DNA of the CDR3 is TGTGCCAGCAGTTACTCGTACCGGGACAGGGAAGAGACCCAGTACTTC. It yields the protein CASSYSYRDREETQYF.

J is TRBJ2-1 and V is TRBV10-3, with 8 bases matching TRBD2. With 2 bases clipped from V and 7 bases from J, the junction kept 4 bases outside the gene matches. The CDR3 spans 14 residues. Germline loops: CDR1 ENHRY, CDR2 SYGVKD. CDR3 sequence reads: CAISETSGRNEQFF. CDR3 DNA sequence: TGTGCCATCAGTGAGACTAGCGGCAGGAATGAGCAGTTCTTC.

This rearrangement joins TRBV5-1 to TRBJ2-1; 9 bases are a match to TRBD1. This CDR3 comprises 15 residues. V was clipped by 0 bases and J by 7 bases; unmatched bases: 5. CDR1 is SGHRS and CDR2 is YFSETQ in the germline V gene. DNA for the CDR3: TGCGCCAGCAGCTTGGAAGGGACAGGGAAGAATGAGCAGTTCTTC. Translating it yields CASSLEGTGKNEQFF.

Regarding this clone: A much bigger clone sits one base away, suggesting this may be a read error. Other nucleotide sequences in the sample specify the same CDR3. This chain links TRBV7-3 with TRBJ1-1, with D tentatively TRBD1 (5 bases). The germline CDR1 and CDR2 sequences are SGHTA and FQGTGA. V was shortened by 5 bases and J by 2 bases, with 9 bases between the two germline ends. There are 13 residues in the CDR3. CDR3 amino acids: CASSRQPNTEAFF. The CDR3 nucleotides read TGTGCCAGCAGCCGACAGCCTAACACTGAAGCTTTCTTT.

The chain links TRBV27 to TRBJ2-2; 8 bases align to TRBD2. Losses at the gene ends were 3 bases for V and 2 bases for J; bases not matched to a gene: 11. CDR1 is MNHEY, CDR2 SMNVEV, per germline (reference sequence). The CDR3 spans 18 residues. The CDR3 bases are TGTGCCAGCAGTTTTACCCCTCCGGGAGGGCCAAACACCGGGGAGCTGTTTTTT. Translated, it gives CASSFTPPGGPNTGELFF.

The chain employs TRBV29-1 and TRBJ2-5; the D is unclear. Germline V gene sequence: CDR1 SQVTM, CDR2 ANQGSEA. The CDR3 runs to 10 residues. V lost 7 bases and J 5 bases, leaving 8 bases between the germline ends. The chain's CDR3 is CSAVRETQYF. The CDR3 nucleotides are TGCAGCGCCGTGAGGGAGACCCAGTACTTC.

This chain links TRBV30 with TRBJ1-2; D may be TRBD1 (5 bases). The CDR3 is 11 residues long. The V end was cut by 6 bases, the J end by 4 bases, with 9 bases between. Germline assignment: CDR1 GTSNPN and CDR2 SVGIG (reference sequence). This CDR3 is CACGGGYGYTF. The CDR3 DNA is TGTGCCTGCGGGGGAGGCTATGGCTACACCTTC.

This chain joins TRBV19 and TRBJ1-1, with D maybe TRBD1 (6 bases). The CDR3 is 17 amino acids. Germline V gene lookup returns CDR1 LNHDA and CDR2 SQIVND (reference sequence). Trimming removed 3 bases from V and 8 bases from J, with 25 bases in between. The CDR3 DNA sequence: TGTGCCAGTAGTATCCTGGGCCGTAGGGGGGGGCAAGAGGAAGCTTTCTTT. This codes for CASSILGRRGGQEEAFF.

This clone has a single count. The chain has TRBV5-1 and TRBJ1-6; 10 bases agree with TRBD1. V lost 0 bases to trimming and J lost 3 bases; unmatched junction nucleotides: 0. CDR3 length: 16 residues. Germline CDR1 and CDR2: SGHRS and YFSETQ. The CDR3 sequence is CASSLGTGGYNSPLHF. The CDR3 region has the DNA TGCGCCAGCAGCTTGGGGACAGGGGGCTATAATTCACCCCTCCACTTT.

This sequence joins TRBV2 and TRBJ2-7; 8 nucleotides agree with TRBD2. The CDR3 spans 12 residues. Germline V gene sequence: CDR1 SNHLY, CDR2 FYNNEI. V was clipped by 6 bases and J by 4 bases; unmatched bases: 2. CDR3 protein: CASRTSEYEQYF. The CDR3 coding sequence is TGTGCCAGCAGGACTAGCGAGTACGAGCAGTACTTC.

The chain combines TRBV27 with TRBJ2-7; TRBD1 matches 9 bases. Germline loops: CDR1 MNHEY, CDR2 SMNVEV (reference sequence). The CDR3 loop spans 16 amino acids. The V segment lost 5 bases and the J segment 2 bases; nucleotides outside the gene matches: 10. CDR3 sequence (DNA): TGTGCCAGCAGTCTGGGACAGGGTCTACCTCCCTACGAGCAGTACTTC. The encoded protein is CASSLGQGLPPYEQYF.

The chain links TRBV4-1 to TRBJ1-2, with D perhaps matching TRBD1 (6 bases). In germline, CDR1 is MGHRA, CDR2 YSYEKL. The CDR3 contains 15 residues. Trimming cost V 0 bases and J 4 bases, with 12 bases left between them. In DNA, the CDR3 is TGCGCCAGCAGCCAAGAGGTCCGGACAGTCTATGGCTACACCTTC. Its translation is CASSQEVRTVYGYTF.

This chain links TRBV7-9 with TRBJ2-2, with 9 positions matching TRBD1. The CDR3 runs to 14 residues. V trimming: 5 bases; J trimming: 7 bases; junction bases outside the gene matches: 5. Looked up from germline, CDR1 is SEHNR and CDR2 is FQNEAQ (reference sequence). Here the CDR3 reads CASSRTGDNGELFF. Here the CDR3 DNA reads TGTGCCAGCAGCCGGACAGGGGACAACGGGGAGCTGTTTTTT.

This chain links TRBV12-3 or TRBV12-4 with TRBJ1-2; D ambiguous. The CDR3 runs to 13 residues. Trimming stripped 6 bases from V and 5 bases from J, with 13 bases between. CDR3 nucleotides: TGTGCCAGCAGGGCCGCGGGAGGGTATGGCTACACCTTC. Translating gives CASRAAGGYGYTF.

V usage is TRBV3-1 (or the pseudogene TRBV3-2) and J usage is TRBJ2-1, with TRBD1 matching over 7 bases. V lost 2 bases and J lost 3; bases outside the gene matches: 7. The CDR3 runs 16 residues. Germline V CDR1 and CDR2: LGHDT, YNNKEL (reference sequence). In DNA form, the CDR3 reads TGTGCCAGCAGCCAACCGGGACAGAACTTCTACAATGAGCAGTTCTTC. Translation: CASSQPGQNFYNEQFF.

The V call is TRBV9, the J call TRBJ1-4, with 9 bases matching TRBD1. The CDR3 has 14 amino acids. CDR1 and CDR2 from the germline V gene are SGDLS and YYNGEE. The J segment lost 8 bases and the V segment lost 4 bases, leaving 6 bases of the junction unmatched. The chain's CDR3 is CASSFGQGREKLFF. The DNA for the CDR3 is TGTGCCAGCAGCTTCGGACAGGGGCGGGAAAAACTGTTTTTT.

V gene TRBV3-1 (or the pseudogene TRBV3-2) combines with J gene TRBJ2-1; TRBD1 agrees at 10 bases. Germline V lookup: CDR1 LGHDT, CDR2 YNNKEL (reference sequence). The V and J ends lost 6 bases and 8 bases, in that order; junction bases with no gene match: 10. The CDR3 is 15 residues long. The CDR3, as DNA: TGTGCCAGCAGGCGACAGGGGGCGGGGAGCGATGAGCAGTTCTTC. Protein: CASRRQGAGSDEQFF.

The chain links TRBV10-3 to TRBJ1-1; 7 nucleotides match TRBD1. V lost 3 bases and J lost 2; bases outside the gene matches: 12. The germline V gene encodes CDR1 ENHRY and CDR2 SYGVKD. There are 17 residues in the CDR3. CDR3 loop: CAISEGKTGAFNTEAFF. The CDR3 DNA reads TGTGCCATCAGTGAAGGGAAAACAGGGGCCTTCAACACTGAAGCTTTCTTT.

Here the CDR3 reads CASSPGTGVTYEQYF. DNA of the CDR3: TGTGCCAGCAGCCCCGGGACAGGGGTTACCTACGAGCAGTACTTC. The chain is built from TRBV5-6 and TRBJ2-7; 10 bases match TRBD1. The CDR3 is 15 amino acids. Germline assignment: CDR1 SGHDT and CDR2 YYEEEE. After removal of 4 bases from V and 2 bases from J, the junction contained 6 bases not matched to a gene.

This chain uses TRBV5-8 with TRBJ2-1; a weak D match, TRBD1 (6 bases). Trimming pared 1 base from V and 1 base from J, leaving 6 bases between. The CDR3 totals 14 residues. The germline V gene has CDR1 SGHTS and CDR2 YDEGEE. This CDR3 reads CASSLQGSYNEQFF. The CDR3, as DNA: TGTGCCAGCAGCTTGCAGGGGTCCTACAATGAGCAGTTCTTC. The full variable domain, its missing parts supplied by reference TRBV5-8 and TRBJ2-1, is EAGVTQSPTHLIKTRGQQATLRCSPISGHTSVYWYQQALGLGLQFLLWYDEGEERNRGNFPPRFSGRQFPNYSSELNVNALELEDSALYLCASSLQGSYNEQFFGPGTRLTVL.

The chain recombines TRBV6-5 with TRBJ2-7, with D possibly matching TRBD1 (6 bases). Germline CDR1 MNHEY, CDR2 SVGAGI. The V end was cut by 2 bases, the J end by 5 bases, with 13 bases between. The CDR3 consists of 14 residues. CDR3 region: CASSYGTYRNEQYV. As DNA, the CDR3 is TGTGCCAGCAGTTACGGGACATATAGGAACGAGCAGTACGTC.

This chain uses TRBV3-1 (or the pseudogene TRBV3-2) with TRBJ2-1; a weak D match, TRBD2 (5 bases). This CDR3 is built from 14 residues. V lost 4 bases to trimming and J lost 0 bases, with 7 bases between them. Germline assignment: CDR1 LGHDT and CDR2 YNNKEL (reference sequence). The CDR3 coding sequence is TGTGCCAGCAGCCGAGGGAGCTCCTACAATGAGCAGTTCTTC. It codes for CASSRGSSYNEQFF.

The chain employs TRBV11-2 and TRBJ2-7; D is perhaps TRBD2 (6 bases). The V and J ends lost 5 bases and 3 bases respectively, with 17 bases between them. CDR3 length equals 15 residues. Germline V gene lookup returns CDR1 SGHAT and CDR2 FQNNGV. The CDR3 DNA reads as TGTGCCAGCAGCGAAGGATTAGCGGACCTCTACGAGCAGTACGTC. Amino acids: CASSEGLADLYEQYV.

In DNA, the CDR3 is TGTGCCAGCAGCCGGAGAGGGTTAGGAAACACCATATATTTT. Translated: CASSRRGLGNTIYF. This chain connects TRBV25-1 to TRBJ1-3; D uncertain. This CDR3 has 14 residues. Trimming left V 6 bases short and J 4 bases short, with 13 bases between. Germline V gene sequence: CDR1 MGHDK, CDR2 SYGVNS.